One sample yielded the 27 T cell receptor beta chains listed below, sequenced in a study of technical replicates of blood from a few donors. Measured with immunoSEQ multiplex PCR; TCRdb has only the in-frame clones, and not every one. The sample shows more than 45,000 clones, approximately 94% of them seen only once. Sequenced: PBMCs. All receptors derive from a human donor in good health. Some clones in this sample may be carry-over from other donors' samples.

This chain links TRBV30 with TRBJ2-2, with D maybe TRBD2 (7 bases). This CDR3 has 15 amino acids. V gave up 8 bases and J gave up 7 bases, with 23 bases separating them. Germline V gives CDR1 GTSNPN, CDR2 SVGIG (reference sequence). CDR3 sequence: CARGGLPFNGGELFF. The CDR3 nucleotides read TGTGCCAGGGGGGGACTTCCGTTTAATGGCGGGGAGCTGTTTTTT.

This clone is a singleton in its sample. V usage is TRBV28 and J usage is TRBJ2-7; a weak D match, TRBD1 (6 bases). Trimming removed 6 bases from V and 2 bases from J, with 14 bases in between. The CDR3 covers 14 residues. CDR1 and CDR2 from the germline V gene are MDHEN and SYDVKM. CDR3 nucleotide sequence: TGTGCCAGCAGAAACAGGGTCCTCACCTACGAGCAGTACTTC. It yields the protein CASRNRVLTYEQYF. Drawing the rest from reference TRBV28 and TRBJ2-7, the complete variable domain is DVKVTQSSRYLVKRTGEKVFLECVQDMDHENMFWYRQDPGLGLRLIYFSYDVKMKEKGDIPEGYSVSREKKERFSLILESASTNQTSMYLCASRNRVLTYEQYFGPGTRLTVT.

This clone was found once. This chain uses TRBV9 with TRBJ2-3, with D maybe TRBD2 (5 bases). Germline V CDR1 and CDR2: SGDLS, YYNGEE. With 0 bases removed from V and 0 bases from J, the gap between germline ends came to 5 bases. The CDR3 runs to 14 residues. CDR3 coding DNA: TGTGCCAGCAGCGTAGAGCGGAGCACAGATACGCAGTATTTT. It is translated as CASSVERSTDTQYF.

V usage is TRBV18 and J usage is TRBJ1-2; 11 bases map to TRBD1. The V gene's germline CDR1 is KGHSH and CDR2 LQKENI. This CDR3 contains 16 residues. Germline trimming cut 3 bases from V and 0 bases from J; bases unmatched to any gene: 3. CDR3 nucleotide sequence: TGTGCCAGCTCACCGTTGGACAGGGGGCCTAACTATGGCTACACCTTC. This gives the protein CASSPLDRGPNYGYTF.

The chain carries TRBV9 and TRBJ2-1, with TRBD2 matching over 7 bases. Germline V gives CDR1 SGDLS, CDR2 YYNGEE. CDR3 length: 15 amino acids. Trimming took 0 bases from V and 7 from J; bases not matched to a gene: 7. Here the CDR3 DNA reads TGTGCCAGCAGCGTAGTGGGGGAGGGGTCGAATGAGCAGTTCTTC. Translation: CASSVVGEGSNEQFF.

This chain uses TRBV30 with TRBJ1-3; 8 bases are shared with TRBD1. The CDR3 covers 15 residues. Germline lookup yields CDR1 GTSNPN and CDR2 SVGIG (reference sequence). With V trimmed by 2 bases and J by 0 bases, 3 bases remained unmatched. This CDR3 is CAWSPDRGSGNTIYF. The CDR3 DNA reads as TGTGCCTGGAGTCCCGACAGGGGCTCTGGAAACACCATATATTTT.

The sample holds one count of this clone. J is TRBJ2-3 and V is TRBV11-1; 14 bases are shared with TRBD2. V shed 5 bases, J shed 0 bases, and the junction held 7 bases outside the gene matches. This CDR3 comprises 18 residues. Per the germline V gene, CDR1 is SGHAT and CDR2 is FQDESV (reference sequence). CDR3 sequence: CASSRLAGGRGSTDTQYF. CDR3 DNA: TGTGCCAGCAGCCGACTAGCGGGAGGGAGGGGTAGCACAGATACGCAGTATTTT. The whole variable domain, filled in from reference TRBV11-1 and TRBJ2-3, reads EAEVAQSPRYKITEKSQAVAFWCDPISGHATLYWYRQILGQGPELLVQFQDESVVDDSQLPKDRFSAERLKGVDSTLKIQPAELGDSAMYLCASSRLAGGRGSTDTQYFGPGTRLTVL.

The CDR3 is CALGGSIADTQYF. The CDR3 DNA reads as TGTGCCTTGGGCGGGAGCATAGCAGATACGCAGTATTTT. The chain links TRBV7-9 to TRBJ2-3; 7 bases fit TRBD2. The CDR3 has 13 residues. CDR1 and CDR2 (germline): SEHNR, FQNEAQ (reference sequence). V was pared by 11 bases and J by 4 bases, with 9 bases of the junction left unmatched.

The chain uses TRBV6-5 and TRBJ1-1; TRBD1 is a possible D gene (5 bases). V shed 2 bases and J shed 0 bases, with 7 bases lying between them. CDR3 length equals 14 residues. The germline CDR1 and CDR2 sequences are MNHEY and SVGAGI. Here the CDR3 DNA reads TGTGCCAGCAGTTACGGGGCCGTGAACACTGAAGCTTTCTTT. Protein: CASSYGAVNTEAFF.

The chain has TRBV19 and TRBJ1-1; TRBD1 is a possible D gene (6 bases). CDR1 and CDR2 from the germline V gene are LNHDA and SQIVND (reference sequence). Trimming shortened V by 4 bases and J by 11 bases, and 20 bases separated the two germline ends. The length of the CDR3 is 14 residues. CDR3 region: CASSNARRGAMAFF. The CDR3 DNA reads TGTGCCAGTAGTAACGCCCGGCGGGGGGCTATGGCTTTCTTT.

The V call is TRBV19, the J call TRBJ2-2; 10 bases fit TRBD1. Losses at the gene ends were 8 bases for V and 7 bases for J; bases not matched to a gene: 10. This CDR3 contains 15 residues. Germline CDR1 LNHDA, CDR2 SQIVND (reference sequence). This chain's CDR3 is CASFRGQGLGGELFF. DNA for the CDR3: TGTGCCAGTTTCCGGGGACAGGGGCTTGGCGGGGAGCTGTTTTTT.

The genes are TRBV7-2 and TRBJ2-3, with D maybe TRBD2 (6 bases). V gave up 1 base and J gave up 2 bases, with 10 bases separating them. The CDR3 extends over 15 amino acids. The germline V gene encodes CDR1 SGHTA and CDR2 FQGNSA. The CDR3 DNA reads TGTGCCAGCAGCTTAGGGGCGGGGTTCACAGATACGCAGTATTTT. Its translation: CASSLGAGFTDTQYF. Complete variable domain (other parts from reference TRBV7-2 and TRBJ2-3): GAGVSQSPSNKVTEKGKDVELRCDPISGHTALYWYRQSLGQGLEFLIYFQGNSAPDKSGLPSDRFSAERTGGSVSTLTIQRTQQEDSAVYLCASSLGAGFTDTQYFGPGTRLTVL.

The chain links TRBV7-9 to TRBJ2-7; weak D call: TRBD1 (5 bases). This CDR3 is 13 amino acids long. V gave up 5 bases and J gave up 5 bases, with 13 bases separating them. Germline V CDR1 and CDR2: SEHNR, FQNEAQ (reference sequence). CDR3 sequence (DNA): TGTGCCAGCAGCACACAAGGGGTCGACGAGCAGTACTTC. This translates into CASSTQGVDEQYF.

The rearrangement links TRBV11-2 to TRBJ1-3, with 7 positions matching TRBD1. Trimming took 0 bases from V and 0 from J; bases not matched to a gene: 8. The CDR3 covers 18 residues. Germline V gene data show CDR1 as SGHAT and CDR2 as FQNNGV. CDR3 region: CASSLDGRGHLSGNTIYF. CDR3 DNA sequence: TGTGCCAGCAGCTTAGACGGGAGGGGGCACCTCTCTGGAAACACCATATATTTT.

This chain links TRBV19 with TRBJ2-7; 15 bases fit TRBD2. The CDR3 spans 16 residues. Per the germline V gene, CDR1 is LNHDA and CDR2 is SQIVND (reference sequence). The V gene end was trimmed by 4 bases and the J gene end by 5 bases; junction bases not matched to a gene: 6. CDR3 in amino acids: CASSTGLAGGDDEQYF. The CDR3 DNA follows: TGTGCCAGTAGTACGGGACTAGCGGGAGGAGACGACGAGCAGTACTTC.

The chain is built from TRBV4-3 and TRBJ2-2; D not certain. V was clipped by 2 bases and J by 4 bases, with 2 bases between them. Germline lookup yields CDR1 LGHNA and CDR2 YSLEER. The CDR3 contains 12 residues. The CDR3 protein is CASSQRTGELFF. Written as DNA, the CDR3 is TGCGCCAGCAGCCAACGCACCGGGGAGCTGTTTTTT.

The CDR3 DNA follows: TGCGCCAGCAGCTTACGACAGGGGGCAGGAAACACCATATATTTT. Residues: CASSLRQGAGNTIYF. The J gene is TRBJ1-3, the V gene TRBV5-1; 10 nucleotides align to TRBD1. The germline gives CDR1 SGHRS, CDR2 YFSETQ. The V segment lost 2 bases and the J segment 4 bases; nucleotides outside the gene matches: 3. The length of the CDR3 is 15 residues. Filled out from reference TRBV5-1 and TRBJ1-3, the complete variable domain reads KAGVTQTPRYLIKTRGQQVTLSCSPISGHRSVSWYQQTPGQGLQFLFEYFSETQRNKGNFPGRFSGRQFSNSRSEMNVSTLELGDSALYLCASSLRQGAGNTIYFGEGSWLTVV.

The V gene is TRBV9, the J gene TRBJ2-1; the match to TRBD2 covers 10 bases. The CDR3 length is 14 residues. Germline lookup yields CDR1 SGDLS and CDR2 YYNGEE. After removal of 0 bases from V and 12 bases from J, the junction contained 6 bases not matched to a gene. The CDR3 region is CASSVDPSGSTQFF. CDR3 nucleotides: TGTGCCAGCAGCGTAGATCCTAGCGGGAGCACGCAGTTCTTC.

DNA of the CDR3: TGTGCCAGCAACCTGGGACAGCCATACACTGAAGCTTTCTTT. Its protein product is CASNLGQPYTEAFF. The gene calls are TRBV6-6 and TRBJ1-1, with TRBD1 identical over 7 bases. CDR3 length: 14 residues. Germline V gene data show CDR1 as MNHNY and CDR2 as SVGAGI (reference sequence). The junction had 8 bases not matched to a gene; V was cut back by 7 bases and J by 3 bases.

This chain links TRBV7-3 with TRBJ1-6; tentatively, D is TRBD1 (5 bases). This CDR3 spans 14 amino acids. V lost 5 bases to trimming and J lost 9 bases, with 14 bases between them. Germline V gives CDR1 SGHTA, CDR2 FQGTGA. The CDR3 sequence is CASSPGGGGSPLHF. CDR3 bases: TGTGCCAGCAGCCCCGGTGGGGGAGGTTCACCCCTCCACTTT.

The J gene is TRBJ2-7, the V gene TRBV5-1, with D uncertain. The CDR3 is made up of 14 amino acids. Germline V gene lookup returns CDR1 SGHRS and CDR2 YFSETQ. With 0 bases removed from V and 3 bases from J, the gap between germline ends came to 10 bases. CDR3 loop: CASSLVEGDYEQYF. DNA for the CDR3: TGCGCCAGCAGCTTGGTCGAAGGAGACTACGAGCAGTACTTC. Full variable domain (rest looked up from reference TRBV5-1 and TRBJ2-7): KAGVTQTPRYLIKTRGQQVTLSCSPISGHRSVSWYQQTPGQGLQFLFEYFSETQRNKGNFPGRFSGRQFSNSRSEMNVSTLELGDSALYLCASSLVEGDYEQYFGPGTRLTVT.

This chain links TRBV7-9 with TRBJ2-3; D remains unclear. Germline V gives CDR1 SEHNR, CDR2 FQNEAQ (reference sequence). There are 12 residues in the CDR3. V lost 0 bases, J lost 6 bases, and 4 bases lay in between. CDR3 amino acids: CASSLATDTQYF. The CDR3 DNA follows: TGTGCCAGCAGCTTAGCAACTGATACGCAGTATTTT.

This clone occurred a few times. This rearrangement joins TRBV6-5 to TRBJ2-7, with a weak D call TRBD1 (6 bases). The V and J ends lost 6 bases and 0 bases respectively, with 12 bases between them. The CDR3 sequence is 14 residues long. Germline CDR1 reads MNHEY; CDR2 reads SVGAGI. CDR3 nucleotide sequence: TGTGCCAGCAGGAAGTACAGGGACTCCTACGAGCAGTACTTC. This codes for CASRKYRDSYEQYF.

The J gene is TRBJ2-5, the V gene TRBV5-1, with 8 bases lining up with TRBD1. The CDR3 is made up of 16 amino acids. Germline values: CDR1 SGHRS, CDR2 YFSETQ. The junction had 8 bases not matched to a gene; V was cut back by 0 bases and J by 4 bases. The CDR3 loop reads CASSLEGQGGGETQYF. Written as DNA, the CDR3 is TGCGCCAGCAGCTTGGAAGGACAGGGTGGGGGAGAGACCCAGTACTTC.

This chain links TRBV6-5 with TRBJ1-6; no reliable D call. This CDR3 is 15 amino acids long. Germline values: CDR1 MNHEY, CDR2 SVGAGI. The V and J ends lost 3 bases and 1 base respectively, with 7 bases between them. DNA for the CDR3: TGTGCCAGCAGTTATCGGGTTTCCTATAATTCACCCCTCCACTTT. It codes for CASSYRVSYNSPLHF.

V usage is TRBV14 and J usage is TRBJ2-3; D remains unclear. The CDR3 extends over 17 amino acids. With 1 base removed from V and 0 bases from J, the gap between germline ends came to 14 bases. Looked up from germline, CDR1 is SGHDN and CDR2 is FVKESK. CDR3 amino acids: CASSQGPPQHSTDTQYF. The CDR3 DNA reads as TGTGCCAGCAGCCAAGGCCCACCACAACATAGCACAGATACGCAGTATTTT.

The chain recombines TRBV7-9 with TRBJ2-5; TRBD2 is a possible D gene (5 bases). Germline V lookup: CDR1 SEHNR, CDR2 FQNEAQ (reference sequence). The CDR3 runs to 17 residues. Trimming stripped 3 bases from V and 4 bases from J, with 21 bases between. CDR3 DNA sequence: TGTGCCAGCAGCTTGACTATTACCCCCGAGGTGGGAGAGACCCAGTACTTC. The encoded protein is CASSLTITPEVGETQYF.